Described below is a single T cell receptor (beta chain) sequence and its context. The data stem from a study of siplizumab effects on memory and regulatory T cells. Method: immunoSEQ multiplex PCR; TCRdb's copy keeps in-frame clones and lacks some. The data contain tens of thousands of clones, 95% to 97% of them seen just once; the ten biggest clones take up around 0.66%. CDR3 length: 16 amino acids. Per germline, CDR1 PRHDT and CDR2 FYEKMQ (reference sequence). V was clipped by 6 bases and J by 4 bases; unmatched bases: 7. This clonotype was obtained from a human donor in good health. V is TRBV13 and J is TRBJ2-5; 14 positions match TRBD2. The sequenced material came from naive CD4+ T cells sorted from blood. CDR3 sequence: CASSLRTSGRLETQYF. DNA of the CDR3: TGTGCCAGCAGTCTTCGGACTAGCGGGAGGTTAGAGACCCAGTACTTC.